The sequence of this T cell receptor beta chain was determined in a study of technical replicates of blood from a handful of donors. The repertoire was sequenced with immunoSEQ multiplex PCR; TCRdb's copy has only in-frame clones and lacks some. The data hold tens of thousands of clones, with 97% observed a single time. CDR3 length: 16 residues. CDR1 SGHNT and CDR2 YYREEE come from the germline V gene (reference sequence). V shed 4 bases, J shed 6 bases, and the junction held 15 bases outside the gene matches. The material sequenced was T cells isolated from PBMCs. The V and J genes are TRBV5-4 and TRBJ1-2; 7 nucleotides line up with TRBD1. The clonotype was recovered from a human donor in good health. CDR3 coding DNA: TGTGCCAGCAGCCAGGAACTTGACAGGGATCGAAATGGCTACACCTTC. It specifies CASSQELDRDRNGYTF.